The 8 T cell receptor beta chains listed next were all sequenced from one sample in a study of CD8+CD57+ T cells in acquired aplastic anemia. Investigators profiled TCR beta VDJ and CDR3 from genomic DNA template. TCRdb redid the calling of the reads with MiXCR, one entry per CDR3 protein. The sample has 150,000 to 200,000 distinct CDR3 sequences; less than 65% are singletons. Input material: sorted CD4+, CD8+, or CD8+CD57+ T cells (not recorded which) from PBMCs. These receptors were obtained from a human donor with severe aplastic anemia or a healthy control (not recorded which).

This chain connects TRBV20-1 to TRBJ2-7; 12 nucleotides match TRBD2. The CDR3 is 17 residues long. Looked up from germline, CDR1 is DFQATT and CDR2 is SNEGSKA (reference sequence). Trimming removed 2 bases from V and 3 bases from J; junction bases left unmatched: 11. The CDR3 nucleotides read TGCAGTGCTAGATCCCAACTAGCGGGGGGTAGGGGCTACGAGCAGTACTTC. This encodes CSARSQLAGGRGYEQYF.

The rearrangement joins TRBV9 to TRBJ1-5; 7 nucleotides agree with TRBD1. The germline V gene encodes CDR1 SGDLS and CDR2 YYNGEE. The CDR3 loop spans 14 amino acids. Trimming took 4 bases from V and 7 from J; bases not matched to a gene: 8. The CDR3 loop reads CASSPGGGGQPQHF. CDR3 DNA: TGTGCCAGCAGCCCTGGGGGAGGGGGCCAGCCCCAGCATTTT.

The CDR3 nucleotides read TGTGCCACCAGTGACCGGGGAAGCACAGATACGCAGTATTTT. Translated, it gives CATSDRGSTDTQYF. The V and J genes are TRBV24-1 and TRBJ2-3, with a possible D match to TRBD2 (5 bases). This CDR3 comprises 14 residues. CDR1 and CDR2 from the germline V gene are KGHDR and SFDVKD. V gave up 4 bases and J gave up 0 bases, with 7 bases separating them.

Only one count was recorded for this clonotype. This chain connects TRBV12-3 or TRBV12-4 to TRBJ1-2; no firm D call. V was clipped by 3 bases and J by 7 bases, with 12 bases between them. The CDR3 has 13 amino acids. The CDR3 region is CASSFSPSGGYTF. The CDR3 bases are TGTGCCAGCAGTTTTTCACCCTCCGGTGGCTACACCTTC.

The rearrangement uses TRBV19 and TRBJ1-2; D unclear. This CDR3 spans 15 amino acids. Germline values: CDR1 LNHDA, CDR2 SQIVND (reference sequence). V lost 1 base and J lost 3, with 12 bases in between. The CDR3 region has the DNA TGTGCCAGTAGTATAGTCAGAGAGAAGTACTATGGCTACACCTTC. It translates to CASSIVREKYYGYTF.

The V call is TRBV6-2 or TRBV6-3, the J call TRBJ2-7; D possibly uses TRBD1 or TRBD2 (5 bases each). This CDR3 region has 13 residues. The germline gives CDR1 MNHEY, CDR2 SVGEGT. V gave up 0 bases and J gave up 6 bases, with 9 bases separating them. In DNA form, the CDR3 reads TGTGCCAGCAGTTACTCAAATGGGGGCGAGCAGTACTTC. It is translated as CASSYSNGGEQYF.

This sequence joins TRBV2 and TRBJ1-5; D remains ambiguous. V was shortened by 6 bases and J by 3 bases, with 12 bases between the two germline ends. From germline, CDR1 is SNHLY and CDR2 FYNNEI. There are 14 residues in the CDR3. The CDR3 DNA reads TGTGCCAGCAGCGGCGAGGGAGTCAATCAGCCCCAGCATTTT. Its translation: CASSGEGVNQPQHF.

The V call is TRBV10-3, the J call TRBJ2-1; D may match TRBD1 or TRBD2 (5 bases each). Trimming removed 4 bases at V and 7 bases at J, with 11 bases between. The CDR3 totals 13 residues. CDR1 is ENHRY and CDR2 is SYGVKD in the germline V gene. The CDR3 spells CAISAGTGNEQFF. The CDR3 bases are TGTGCCATCAGTGCTGGGACGGGGAATGAGCAGTTCTTC.